The 2 T cell receptor beta chains below were found in one sample sequenced in a study of CD8 T cells in ankylosing spondylitis. Notes on the study in general: Blood of patients with ankylosing spondylitis appeared to be characterized by a TCR beta motif of roughly eight highly homologous variants.

No antigens are known for them. Each CDR3 protein is one row after TCRdb ran MiXCR on the 5' RACE reads. The table includes about 330,000 distinct CDR3 sequences, roughly 8% detected once. Specimen: blood, either unsorted or a sorted T cell fraction (not recorded which). The receptors were sampled from a male donor with ankylosing spondylitis.

This clonotype was seen a few times. This chain links TRBV29-1 with TRBJ2-1, with 8 bases matching TRBD2. CDR3 length equals 15 residues. Germline V lookup: CDR1 SQVTM, CDR2 ANQGSEA. Trimming cost V 4 bases and J 0 bases; bases outside gene matches: 5. Written as DNA, the CDR3 is TGCAGCGTTGCTAGCGGGCAAAGCTCCTACAATGAGCAGTTCTTC. Its protein product is CSVASGQSSYNEQFF.

This clonotype was detected only a few times. This sequence joins TRBV11-3 and TRBJ2-5; 7 nucleotides match TRBD1. Unmatched junction bases numbered 8, after V lost 3 bases and J lost 4 bases. The V gene's germline CDR1 is SGHNT and CDR2 YENEEA. There are 15 residues in the CDR3. The CDR3 is CASSFQGDERETQYF. CDR3 bases: TGTGCCAGCAGCTTTCAGGGGGACGAGAGAGAGACCCAGTACTTC.